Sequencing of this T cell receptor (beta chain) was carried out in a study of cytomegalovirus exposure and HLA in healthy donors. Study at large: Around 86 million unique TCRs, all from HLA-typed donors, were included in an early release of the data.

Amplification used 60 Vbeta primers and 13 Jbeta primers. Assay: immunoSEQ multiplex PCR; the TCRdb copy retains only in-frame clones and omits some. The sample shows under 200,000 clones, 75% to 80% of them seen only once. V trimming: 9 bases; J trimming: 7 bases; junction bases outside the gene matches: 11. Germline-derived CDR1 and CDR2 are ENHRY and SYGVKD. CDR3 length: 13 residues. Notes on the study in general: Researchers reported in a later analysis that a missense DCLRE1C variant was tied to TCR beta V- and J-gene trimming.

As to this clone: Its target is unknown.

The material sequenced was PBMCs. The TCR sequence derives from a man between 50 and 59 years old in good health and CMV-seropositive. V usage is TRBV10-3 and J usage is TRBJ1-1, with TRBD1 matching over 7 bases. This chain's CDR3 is CAMGTEPTYEAFF. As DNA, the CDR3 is TGTGCCATGGGGACAGAACCTACATATGAAGCTTTCTTT.